This T cell receptor beta chain was captured in a study of CD8 T cells in ankylosing spondylitis. Overall study results and limits: Matched synovial fluid from ankylosing spondylitis patients was reported to be enriched for disease-linked clones. Fewer than ten highly homologous variants made up a TCR beta motif that seemed to typify ankylosing spondylitis blood.

This CDR3 region has 15 residues. Germline CDR1 reads DFQATT; CDR2 reads SNEGSKA (reference sequence). V gave up 6 bases and J gave up 2 bases, with 19 bases separating them. Libraries for TCR beta were made by quantitative 5'-RACE with molecular barcodes. Via MiXCR, TCRdb re-called the 5' RACE reads, giving one row per CDR3 protein. This table holds a few hundred thousand distinct CDR3 sequences, 6.5% to 10% found once. This clonotype was seen only a few times. The antigen is undetermined. The receptor comes from a male donor with ankylosing spondylitis. Sequencing was performed on blood, either unsorted or a sorted T cell fraction (not recorded which). The chain couples TRBV20-1 to TRBJ2-5; either TRBD1 or TRBD2 may supply D (5 bases each). The CDR3 loop is CSARDPASGQETQYF. CDR3 coding DNA: TGCAGTGCACGGGACCCCGCCTCTGGTCAAGAGACCCAGTACTTC.